This T cell receptor (beta chain) was profiled in a study of Graves' ophthalmopathy and Graves' hyperthyroidism. RNA transcripts yielded amplified TCR beta CDR3 regions. First-round RT-PCR employed HTBI primers, with a second-round multiplex PCR after it. TCRdb processed the multiplex PCR reads anew with MiXCR; each CDR3 protein has one entry. Of approximately 160,000 distinct CDR3 sequences in the sample, 37% were seen once. The length of the CDR3 is 12 residues. Germline V CDR1 and CDR2: MNHNS, SASEGT. Trimming took off 6 bases at V and 4 bases at J, with 6 bases between the two ends. The clonotype comes from a woman between 40 and 50 years old with Graves' ophthalmopathy. The chain combines TRBV6-1 with TRBJ2-2, with unresolved D. Sequencing was performed on peripheral blood. The CDR3 reads CASSSLTGELFF. The CDR3 DNA reads TGTGCCAGCAGCTCCCTCACCGGGGAGCTGTTTTTT.